Listed below are T cell receptor beta chains from one sample, sequenced in a study of cytomegalovirus exposure and HLA in healthy donors. TCRdb keeps only in-frame clones here, not all; method: immunoSEQ multiplex PCR. This repertoire includes approximately 80,000 clones. Material for sequencing was PBMCs. These receptors originate from a man between 18 and 29 years old in good health and CMV-seropositive. CDR3s include the opening cysteine and the closing phenylalanine or tryptophan. Each record gives: V gene, CDR3 length, D gene, J gene, CDR3 protein, CDR3 DNA. The D gene is left open where the match is weak.

V gene: TRBV9
CDR3 length: 18
D gene: TRBD2
J gene: TRBJ2-1
CDR3 protein: CASSASDGTSGTYNEQFF
CDR3 DNA: TGTGCCAGCAGCGCCTCAGACGGGACTAGCGGGACCTACAATGAGCAGTTCTTC

V gene: TRBV29-1
CDR3 length: 14
D gene: NA
J gene: TRBJ1-5
CDR3 protein: CSVASGGDNQPQHF
CDR3 DNA: TGCAGCGTTGCCTCAGGAGGGGACAATCAGCCCCAGCATTTT

V gene: TRBV5-8
CDR3 length: 13
D gene: NA
J gene: TRBJ1-5
CDR3 protein: CASGLNEGQPQHF
CDR3 DNA: TGTGCCAGCGGTTTGAATGAGGGTCAGCCCCAGCATTTT

V gene: TRBV30
CDR3 length: 11
D gene: NA
J gene: TRBJ2-1
CDR3 protein: CAWSWENEQFF
CDR3 DNA: TGTGCCTGGAGTTGGGAGAATGAGCAGTTCTTC

V gene: TRBV7-9
CDR3 length: 13
D gene: NA
J gene: TRBJ1-1
CDR3 protein: CASRDGVRAEAFF
CDR3 DNA: TGTGCCAGCAGAGACGGGGTTAGGGCTGAAGCTTTCTTT

V gene: TRBV6-1
CDR3 length: 15
D gene: NA
J gene: TRBJ1-2
CDR3 protein: CASRTNVETFHGYTF
CDR3 DNA: TGTGCCAGCAGAACTAACGTGGAAACTTTTCATGGCTACACCTTC

V gene: TRBV28
CDR3 length: 15
D gene: TRBD1
J gene: TRBJ2-7
CDR3 protein: CASTPPGTGRYEQYF
CDR3 DNA: TGTGCCAGCACTCCCCCCGGGACAGGGAGGTACGAGCAGTACTTC

V gene: TRBV4-1
CDR3 length: 16
D gene: NA
J gene: TRBJ2-6
CDR3 protein: CASSQNAGSGANVLTF
CDR3 DNA: TGCGCCAGCAGCCAAAACGCAGGGTCTGGGGCCAACGTCCTGACTTTC

V gene: TRBV11-2
CDR3 length: 15
D gene: TRBD1
J gene: TRBJ2-1
CDR3 protein: CASSQTGGAYNEQFF
CDR3 DNA: TGTGCCAGCAGCCAGACAGGGGGAGCCTACAATGAGCAGTTCTTC

V gene: TRBV15
CDR3 length: 19
D gene: NA
J gene: TRBJ2-7
CDR3 protein: CATSRDRGTGGPLDYEQYF
CDR3 DNA: TGTGCCACCAGCAGAGATCGGGGGACGGGGGGCCCTCTCGACTACGAGCAGTACTTC

V gene: TRBV19
CDR3 length: 15
D gene: TRBD1
J gene: TRBJ2-7
CDR3 protein: CASSIAGRGNNEQYF
CDR3 DNA: TGTGCCAGTAGTATAGCTGGCAGGGGGAATAACGAGCAGTACTTC

V gene: TRBV18
CDR3 length: 14
D gene: NA
J gene: TRBJ2-1
CDR3 protein: CASSQNVPAGEQFF
CDR3 DNA: TGTGCCAGCTCACAAAACGTCCCCGCAGGTGAGCAGTTCTTC

V gene: TRBV4-1
CDR3 length: 18
D gene: TRBD1
J gene: TRBJ2-6
CDR3 protein: CASSQLQRTGSGANVLTF
CDR3 DNA: TGCGCCAGCAGCCAGCTCCAGCGGACAGGGTCTGGGGCCAACGTCCTGACTTTC

V gene: TRBV5-1
CDR3 length: 15
D gene: NA
J gene: TRBJ2-5
CDR3 protein: CASSLASTLRETQYF
CDR3 DNA: TGCGCCAGCAGCTTGGCAAGCACGCTTCGGGAGACCCAGTACTTC

V gene: TRBV28
CDR3 length: 14
D gene: TRBD2
J gene: TRBJ2-1
CDR3 protein: CASSLLAGGGEQFF
CDR3 DNA: TGTGCCAGCAGTTTACTAGCGGGAGGAGGTGAGCAGTTCTTC

V gene: TRBV4-1
CDR3 length: 14
D gene: TRBD1
J gene: TRBJ2-7
CDR3 protein: CASSRGQGGYEQYF
CDR3 DNA: TGCGCCAGCAGCCGGGGACAGGGGGGCTACGAGCAGTACTTC